The T cell receptor beta chain described here comes from a study of T-cell memory formation after mild COVID-19. Findings and caveats of the study: A balance of CD4 and CD8 characterized clones contracting day 15 to 85, whereas later expanders leaned CD4+.

In TCRdb, the 5' RACE reads were re-called with MiXCR into one record per CDR3 protein. The sample lists roughly 600,000 distinct CDR3 sequences, about a sixth occurring once. Comments on this clonotype: What it binds is not known.

Germline assignment: CDR1 KGHDR and CDR2 SFDVKD. V was clipped by 4 bases and J by 9 bases, with 13 bases between them. The CDR3 has 13 residues. The sequence derives from an adult woman who had mild COVID-19 (a few samples of this study predate the infection). Cell type and time point are not known. J is TRBJ2-3 and V is TRBV24-1, with D possibly TRBD2 on 6 matching bases. What was sequenced was PBMCs or a T cell subset sorted from them (not recorded which). CDR3 DNA sequence: TGTGCCACCAGTGAGTTTGGTGGAGGGACGCAGTATTTT. The encoded protein is CATSEFGGGTQYF.